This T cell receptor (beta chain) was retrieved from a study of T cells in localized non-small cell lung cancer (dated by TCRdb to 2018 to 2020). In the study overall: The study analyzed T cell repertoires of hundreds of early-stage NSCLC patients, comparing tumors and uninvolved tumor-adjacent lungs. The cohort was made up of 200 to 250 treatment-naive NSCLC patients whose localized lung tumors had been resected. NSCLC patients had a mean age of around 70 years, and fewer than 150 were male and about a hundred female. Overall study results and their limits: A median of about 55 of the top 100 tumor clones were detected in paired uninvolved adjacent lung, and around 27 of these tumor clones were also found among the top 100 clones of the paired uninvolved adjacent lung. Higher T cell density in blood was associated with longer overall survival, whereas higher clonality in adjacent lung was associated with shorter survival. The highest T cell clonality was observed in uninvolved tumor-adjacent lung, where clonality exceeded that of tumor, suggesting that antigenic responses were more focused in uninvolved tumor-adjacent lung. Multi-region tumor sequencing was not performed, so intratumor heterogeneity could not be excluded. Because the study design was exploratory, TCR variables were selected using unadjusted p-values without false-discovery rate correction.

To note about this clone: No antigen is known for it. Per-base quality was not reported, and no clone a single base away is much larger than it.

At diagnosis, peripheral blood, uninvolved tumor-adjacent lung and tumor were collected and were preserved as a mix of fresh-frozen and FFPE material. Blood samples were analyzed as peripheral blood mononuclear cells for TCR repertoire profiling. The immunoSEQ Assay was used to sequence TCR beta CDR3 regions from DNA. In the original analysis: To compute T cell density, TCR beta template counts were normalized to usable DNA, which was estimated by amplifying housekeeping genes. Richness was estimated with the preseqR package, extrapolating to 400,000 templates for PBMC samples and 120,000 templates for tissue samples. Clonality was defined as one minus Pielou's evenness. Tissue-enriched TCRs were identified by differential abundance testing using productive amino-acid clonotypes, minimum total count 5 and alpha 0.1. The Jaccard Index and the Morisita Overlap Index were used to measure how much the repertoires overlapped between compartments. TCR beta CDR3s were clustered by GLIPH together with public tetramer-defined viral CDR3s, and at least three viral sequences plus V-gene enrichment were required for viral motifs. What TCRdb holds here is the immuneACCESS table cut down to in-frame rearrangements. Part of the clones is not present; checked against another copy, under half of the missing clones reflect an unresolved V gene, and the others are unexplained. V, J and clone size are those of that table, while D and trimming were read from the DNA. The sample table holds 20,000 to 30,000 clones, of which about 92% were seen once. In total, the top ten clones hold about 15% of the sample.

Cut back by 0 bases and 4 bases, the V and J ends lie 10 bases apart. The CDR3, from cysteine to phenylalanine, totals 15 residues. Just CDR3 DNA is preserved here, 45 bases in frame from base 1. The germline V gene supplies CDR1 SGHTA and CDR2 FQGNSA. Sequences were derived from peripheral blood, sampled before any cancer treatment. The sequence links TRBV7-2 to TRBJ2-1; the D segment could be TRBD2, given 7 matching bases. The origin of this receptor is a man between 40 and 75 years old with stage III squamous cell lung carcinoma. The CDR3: CASSLAGGPYNEQFF. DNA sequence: TGTGCCAGCAGCTTAGCGGGGGGGCCTTACAATGAGCAGTTCTTC.